Each of the 6 T cell receptor beta chains below was sequenced from the same sample in a study of beta chain features in type 1 diabetes. Findings and caveats of the study: For Type 1 diabetes patients, all four CD4+ subsets carried TCRB CDR3s that were moderately but significantly shorter.

Sequencing targeted expressed TCRB transcripts, as all isolated RNA had been reverse transcribed. Some clones are missing from TCRdb's copy, which holds only in-frame ones; the method was immunoSEQ multiplex PCR. The data contain approximately 57,000 clones, roughly 52% of them singletons. Their antigen targets remain unknown. Material: Tregs from blood. These TCRs come from a middle-aged woman with type 1 diabetes.

Concerning this clone: Because the CDR3 is missing its conserved closing phenylalanine or tryptophan, this is likely a read error. It is unclear where the CDR3 begins or ends on the DNA, so no DNA is shown, and the CDR3 is as TCRdb lists it. The chain uses TRBV11-3 and TRBJ2-7; the table names TRBD1, a call not compared with the DNA. The CDR3 contains 8 residues when both ends are counted. Germline lookup yields CDR1 SGHNT and CDR2 YENEEA. The CDR3 is CASTDNCL.

The rearrangement links TRBV5-8 to TRBJ2-1; 11 positions match TRBD1. The trim removed 4 bases at V and 7 bases at J, leaving 4 bases unmatched. CDR3 size: 14 residues. CDR1 SGHTS and CDR2 YDEGEE come from the germline V gene. Written as DNA, the CDR3 is TGTGCCAGCAGCGTAGGGACAGGGGGTAATGAGCAGTTCTTC. Translation gives CASSVGTGGNEQFF.

This clone has only a few counts. V gene TRBV5-1 combines with J gene TRBJ1-1; D remains unclear. The germline CDR1 and CDR2 sequences are SGHRS and YFSETQ. V lost 0 bases, J lost 2 bases, and 8 bases lay in between. This CDR3 is 14 amino acids long. The CDR3 region has the DNA TGCGCCAGCAGCTTGGAGCCGATCAACACTGAAGCTTTCTTT. It yields the protein CASSLEPINTEAFF. The complete variable domain, with remaining parts taken from reference TRBV5-1 and TRBJ1-1, reads KAGVTQTPRYLIKTRGQQVTLSCSPISGHRSVSWYQQTPGQGLQFLFEYFSETQRNKGNFPGRFSGRQFSNSRSEMNVSTLELGDSALYLCASSLEPINTEAFFGQGTRLTVV.

V usage is TRBV4-1 and J usage is TRBJ1-5; tentatively, D is TRBD1 (6 bases). Germline V gives CDR1 MGHRA, CDR2 YSYEKL. V lost 4 bases and J 0 bases, leaving 10 bases between the germline ends. The CDR3 runs 15 residues. CDR3 in DNA: TGCGCCAGCAGCCGGGGGGGGGCTAGCAATCAGCCCCAGCATTTT. This translates into CASSRGGASNQPQHF.

In its sample, this clone was seen a few times. The V and J genes are TRBV7-2 and TRBJ2-3, with no clear D. The germline CDR1 and CDR2 sequences are SGHTA and FQGNSA. The CDR3 length is 15 residues. V lost 2 bases and J 2 bases, leaving 11 bases between the germline ends. DNA for the CDR3: TGTGCCAGCAGCTTACAGGTGGGCGTCACAGATACGCAGTATTTT. It translates to CASSLQVGVTDTQYF.

This clone was seen a handful of times. This chain joins TRBV29-1 and TRBJ1-5, with 9 bases lining up with TRBD1. With 7 bases clipped from V and 5 bases from J, the junction kept 6 bases outside the gene matches. There are 13 residues in the CDR3. Germline V lookup: CDR1 SQVTM, CDR2 ANQGSEA. CDR3: CSAGQGTHQPQHF. CDR3 nucleotide sequence: TGCAGCGCTGGACAGGGGACCCATCAGCCCCAGCATTTT.